One sample yielded the 20 T cell receptor beta chains listed below, sequenced in a study of glioma-infiltrating T cells (dated by TCRdb to between 2015 and 2016). Sequencing was performed on an Illumina MiSeq. The iRepertoire nested amplicon-rescue multiplex PCR (arm-PCR) platform was used to amplify TCR alpha and beta CDR3 regions from RNA. Using fastp trimming at Q25 and MiXCR clonotype assembly, TCRdb reanalyzed the public sequencing data and kept in-frame beta chains. Under each unique CDR3 protein, matching rows form one entry showing the most common genes and DNA. The table for this sample lists more than 110,000 distinct CDR3 sequences; more than 35% of them were counted only once. The ten largest clones add up to about a fifth of the sample. Sequencing input: glioma tissue, nonneoplastic brain tissue, or PBMCs (not recorded which). The receptors were sampled from a human donor with low-grade glioma or glioblastoma, undergoing nonglioma brain surgery, or in good health (not recorded which).

CDR3 residues: CASRPGRDEQFF. CDR3 coding DNA: TGTGCCAGCCGTCCGGGTCGGGATGAGCAGTTCTTC. The J gene is TRBJ2-1, the V gene TRBV2; D remains ambiguous. This CDR3 contains 12 residues. CDR1 and CDR2 from the germline V gene are SNHLY and FYNNEI. Trimming removed 8 bases at V and 8 bases at J, with 13 bases between.

The genes are TRBV28 and TRBJ2-7; a weak D match, TRBD1 (5 bases). The CDR3 totals 12 residues. Trimming took 7 bases from V and 4 from J, leaving 11 bases between them. Germline CDR1 and CDR2: MDHEN and SYDVKM. CDR3 DNA: TGTGCCAGCAACCAGGGTTTTTACGAGCAGTACTTC. It codes for CASNQGFYEQYF.

This clonotype was observed a handful of times. The chain employs TRBV6-1 and TRBJ1-1; perhaps TRBD1 as D (5 bases). Germline CDR1 reads MNHNS; CDR2 reads SASEGT. V lost 7 bases and J lost 1, with 19 bases in between. The CDR3 is 16 amino acids. This chain's CDR3 is CASTRAQGRKNTEAFF. Written as DNA, the CDR3 is TGTGCCAGCACTAGAGCCCAGGGACGCAAGAACACTGAAGCTTTCTTT.

The V and J genes are TRBV20-1 and TRBJ2-6; D remains ambiguous. Germline V lookup: CDR1 DFQATT, CDR2 SNEGSKA (reference sequence). Trimming removed 2 bases at V and 2 bases at J, with 7 bases between. The CDR3 spans 14 residues. CDR3 loop: CSARISAGANVLTF. CDR3 DNA sequence: TGCAGTGCTAGAATTTCGGCTGGGGCCAACGTCCTGACTTTC.

The rearrangement links TRBV7-8 to TRBJ2-5; D is perhaps TRBD2 (6 bases). CDR3 size: 15 residues. V lost 6 bases to trimming and J lost 2 bases, with 16 bases between them. Germline assignment: CDR1 SGHVS and CDR2 FQNEAQ. The CDR3 sequence: CASSQEAGGQETQYF. CDR3 coding DNA: TGTGCCAGCAGTCAAGAGGCCGGGGGACAAGAGACCCAGTACTTC.

The chain has TRBV2 and TRBJ2-5, with D unresolved. CDR3 length: 14 residues. In germline, CDR1 is SNHLY, CDR2 FYNNEI. Trimming removed 2 bases at V and 1 base at J, with 8 bases between. CDR3 sequence: CASSEITTQETQYF. As DNA, the CDR3 is TGTGCCAGCAGTGAAATCACTACCCAAGAGACCCAGTACTTC.

Of note for this clonotype: A much larger clonotype is one base distant, so this may be a read error. The chain uses TRBV6-2 or TRBV6-3 and TRBJ2-7; 11 bases match TRBD2. This CDR3 region has 14 residues. CDR1 and CDR2 (germline): MNHEY, SVGEGT. CDR3 coding DNA: TGTGCCAGCAGTGGCCTAGCGGGAGGCTACGAGCGGTACTTC. Translation: CASSGLAGGYERYF.

This clonotype was detected ten times or more. The chain has TRBV7-8 and TRBJ2-1; unclear D gene. The CDR3 loop spans 16 amino acids. Germline values: CDR1 SGHVS, CDR2 FQNEAQ. V was cut by 3 bases and J by 8 bases, with 20 bases left in between. This CDR3 reads CASSFFNRFSSYEQFF. Written as DNA, the CDR3 is TGTGCCAGCAGCTTCTTCAACAGATTCTCGTCCTATGAGCAGTTCTTC.

In its sample, this clonotype was seen once. V gene TRBV6-2 or TRBV6-3 combines with J gene TRBJ2-7, with D unresolved. The CDR3 extends over 16 amino acids. Germline V gene lookup returns CDR1 MNHEY and CDR2 SVGEGT. V lost 2 bases and J lost 5, with 19 bases in between. The chain's CDR3 is CASSYGNGSSFDEQYF. Written as DNA, the CDR3 is TGTGCCAGCAGTTACGGGAACGGCTCAAGCTTCGACGAGCAGTACTTC.

This clonotype was recorded many times. The chain carries TRBV4-1 and TRBJ2-7, with 8 positions matching TRBD1. This CDR3 region has 13 residues. The junction had 6 bases not matched to a gene; V was cut back by 5 bases and J by 6 bases. CDR1 is MGHRA and CDR2 is YSYEKL in the germline V gene. CDR3: CASSIGQGAEQYF. The CDR3 nucleotides are TGCGCCAGCAGCATCGGACAGGGAGCCGAGCAGTACTTC.

This clonotype has more than one count but fewer than ten. This chain joins TRBV27 and TRBJ2-1; TRBD2 matches at 7 bases. CDR1 and CDR2 (germline): MNHEY, SMNVEV (reference sequence). There are 14 residues in the CDR3. J was trimmed by 7 bases and V by 5 bases; bases with no gene match: 8. The CDR3 is CASSQPPGGNEQFF. CDR3 DNA: TGTGCCAGCAGTCAACCCCCCGGGGGGAATGAGCAGTTCTTC.

The chain employs TRBV15 and TRBJ2-7; 10 positions match TRBD2. Germline CDR1 reads LNHNV; CDR2 reads YYDKDF (reference sequence). This CDR3 has 18 amino acids. V was pared by 0 bases and J by 4 bases, with 12 bases of the junction left unmatched. As DNA, the CDR3 is TGTGCCACCAGCAGAGATTTAGGATCGTCTAGCGGGGGATACGAGCAGTACTTC. This translates into CATSRDLGSSSGGYEQYF. The full variable domain, its missing parts supplied by reference TRBV15 and TRBJ2-7, is DAMVIQNPRYQVTQFGKPVTLSCSQTLNHNVMYWYQQKSSQAPKLLFHYYDKDFNNEADTPDNFQSRRPNTSFCFLDIRSPGLGDTAMYLCATSRDLGSSSGGYEQYFGPGTRLTVT.

V is TRBV6-5 and J is TRBJ1-5; no clear D. The germline V gene encodes CDR1 MNHEY and CDR2 SVGAGI. The CDR3 runs 14 residues. Trimming removed 0 bases from V and 9 bases from J, with 12 bases in between. CDR3 amino acids: CASSYSTQVTPQHF. For the CDR3, the DNA is TGTGCCAGCAGTTACTCGACCCAAGTTACGCCCCAGCATTTT.

This chain uses TRBV6-2 or TRBV6-3 with TRBJ2-3, with 7 bases matching TRBD2. The trim removed 7 bases at V and 1 base at J, leaving 11 bases unmatched. CDR1 and CDR2 from the germline V gene are MNHEY and SVGEGT. CDR3 length: 16 amino acids. The CDR3 DNA reads TGTGCCAGCACCAGAATGAGGACTAGGGGCACAGATACGCAGTATTTT. It translates to CASTRMRTRGTDTQYF.

This chain links TRBV29-1 with TRBJ2-1; D gene uncertain. Gene TRBJ2-7 matches the end of the DNA better, so the J call may be wrong. Per the germline V gene, CDR1 is SQVTM and CDR2 is ANQGSEA. The CDR3 spans 12 residues. Here the CDR3 reads CSVGWRNYEQYF. In DNA form, the CDR3 reads TGCAGCGTTGGGTGGCGGAACTACGAGCAGTACTTC.

This clonotype is a singleton in its sample. CDR3 sequence reads: CSARLRDTSPYTQYF. The CDR3 DNA reads as TGCAGTGCCAGATTGCGGGACACGTCTCCATACACGCAGTATTTT. This chain uses TRBV20-1 with TRBJ2-3; TRBD1 or TRBD2 may be the D gene (6 bases each). The germline V gene encodes CDR1 DFQATT and CDR2 SNEGSKA (reference sequence). Trimming took 6 bases from V and 9 from J, leaving 25 bases between them. The CDR3 runs to 15 residues.

As regards this clonotype: The junction departs from germline at one end; a sequencing error may be responsible. The chain couples TRBV28 to TRBJ2-1; tentatively, D is TRBD1 (5 bases). This CDR3 contains 14 residues. Germline V gene lookup returns CDR1 MDHEN and CDR2 SYDVKM. CDR3 loop: CASSSGFSYNEQSF. CDR3 DNA sequence: TGTGCCAGCAGCTCAGGGTTCTCCTACAATGAGCAGTCCTTC.

This clonotype was seen more than once but under ten times. The chain couples TRBV4-1 to TRBJ1-4; D unresolved. V lost 4 bases, J lost 5 bases, and 23 bases lay in between. The CDR3 runs 18 residues. Germline loops: CDR1 MGHRA, CDR2 YSYEKL. The CDR3 DNA reads as TGCGCCAGCAGCCCCTTAGCAAGACGTCTTACACAGAATGAAAAACTGTTTTTT. It specifies CASSPLARRLTQNEKLFF.

This clonotype occurred a few times. The chain is built from TRBV24-1 and TRBJ2-1, with TRBD1 matching 8 bases. The V and J ends lost 6 bases and 7 bases, in that order; junction bases with no gene match: 10. This CDR3 has 15 amino acids. The germline V gene has CDR1 KGHDR and CDR2 SFDVKD. The CDR3 bases are TGTGCCACCAGTAGCGTGACAGGGGTAGGGAATGAGCAGTTCTTC. Translating it yields CATSSVTGVGNEQFF.

This clonotype appeared a few times. This chain connects TRBV6-1 to TRBJ2-1; D call uncertain. Germline V lookup: CDR1 MNHNS, CDR2 SASEGT. This CDR3 contains 14 residues. The V and J ends lost 2 bases and 5 bases respectively, with 10 bases between them. CDR3 sequence reads: CASSEQVADNEQFF. In nucleotides, the CDR3 is TGTGCCAGCAGTGAACAGGTTGCGGACAATGAGCAGTTCTTC.